The clone carrying this TCR beta chain has more than one count but fewer than ten. In a library made to pick up alpha chains, this beta chain is a stray read with a size that means little. These data are taken from a study of spatial heterogeneity in lung cancer. Time point meaning: sample taken at primary tumor resection. Sequencing of whole RNA from tumor, nontumor lung or frozen PBMC involved no sorting. With 7 bases removed from V and 5 bases from J, the gap between germline ends came to 11 bases. The germline V gene encodes CDR1 SNHLY and CDR2 FYNNEI. The CDR3 runs to 12 residues. Via MiXCR, TCRdb re-called the 5' RACE reads, giving one row per CDR3 protein. The sample contains about 6,100 distinct CDR3 sequences, around an eighth of which appear only once.

This TCR came from a human donor with early-stage non-small cell lung cancer. The starting material was lung tissue, obtained at surgery. This chain links TRBV2 with TRBJ1-2, with D tentatively TRBD1 (6 bases). Written as DNA, the CDR3 is TGTGCCAGCAAGACAGGACGTTATGGCTACACCTTC. Amino acid sequence: CASKTGRYGYTF.